Below, 26 T cell receptor beta chains from the same sample are listed, as sequenced in a study of T cell responses to AZD1222 COVID-19 vaccine. Using immunoSEQ multiplex PCR, the repertoire was profiled, and TCRdb retains in-frame clones only, with some absent. The profile shows some 61,000 clones, 87% of them singletons. Sample: peripheral blood, taken on day 0 of AZD1222 vaccination. These TCRs come from an adult in good health.

V gene TRBV4-3 combines with J gene TRBJ2-4; 11 bases match TRBD2. The junction had 9 bases not matched to a gene; V was cut back by 3 bases and J by 2 bases. From germline, CDR1 is LGHNA and CDR2 YSLEER. The CDR3 contains 18 residues. The CDR3 region has the DNA TGCGCCAGCAGCCAGGCGATAGCGGGGGGGACGACCAAAAACATTCAGTACTTC. Amino acid sequence: CASSQAIAGGTTKNIQYF.

This clone has just a few counts. V gene TRBV6-2 or TRBV6-3 combines with J gene TRBJ2-2; D is unclear. The CDR3 has 12 residues. CDR1 is MNHEY, CDR2 SVGEGT, per germline. The V and J ends lost 5 bases and 8 bases respectively, with 9 bases between them. CDR3 sequence: CASSHTGGELFF. CDR3 bases: TGTGCCAGCAGTCACACCGGGGGGGAGCTGTTTTTT.

This chain joins TRBV7-9 and TRBJ1-1, with D hard to call. CDR3 length: 12 residues. Per germline, CDR1 SEHNR and CDR2 FQNEAQ (reference sequence). V lost 2 bases, J lost 4 bases, and 5 bases lay in between. The CDR3 region has the DNA TGTGCCAGCAGCTTATTAATCACTGAAGCTTTCTTT. Its protein product is CASSLLITEAFF.

J is TRBJ1-1 and V is TRBV30, with 8 bases aligning to TRBD1. V shed 1 base and J 6 bases; nucleotides not matched to a gene: 7. This CDR3 is 14 amino acids long. The germline CDR1 and CDR2 sequences are GTSNPN and SVGIG (reference sequence). The CDR3 DNA reads TGTGCCTGGAGTGCGGACAGGGCCTTCCCTGAAGCTTTCTTT. This gives the protein CAWSADRAFPEAFF.

This chain uses TRBV7-8 with TRBJ2-3; 11 bases are a match to TRBD2. This CDR3 comprises 17 residues. Trimming removed 5 bases from V and 5 bases from J; junction bases left unmatched: 12. The germline V gene encodes CDR1 SGHVS and CDR2 FQNEAQ. CDR3 sequence (DNA): TGTGCCAGCAGCGAACTAGCGGGAGATCTCGTTCTAGATACGCAGTATTTT. It translates to CASSELAGDLVLDTQYF.

The V gene is TRBV7-9, the J gene TRBJ1-3; the D gene is possibly TRBD1 (6 bases). The CDR3 length is 16 residues. The ends were cut back, 4 bases at V and 4 bases at J, with 17 bases in the middle. Germline V gene data show CDR1 as SEHNR and CDR2 as FQNEAQ (reference sequence). CDR3 sequence (DNA): TGTGCCAGCAGCTGGGACATTCGTCCGTCCGGAAACACCATATATTTT. This sequence encodes CASSWDIRPSGNTIYF.

V gene TRBV7-2 combines with J gene TRBJ1-2; 10 positions match TRBD1. Germline trimming cut 5 bases from V and 4 bases from J; bases unmatched to any gene: 7. This CDR3 region has 15 residues. The V gene's germline CDR1 is SGHTA and CDR2 FQGNSA. This CDR3 reads CASSRTGGTTYGYTF. CDR3 nucleotide sequence: TGTGCCAGCAGCCGGACAGGGGGTACAACCTATGGCTACACCTTC.

J is TRBJ1-1 and V is TRBV14; 7 positions agree with TRBD1. CDR1 is SGHDN, CDR2 FVKESK, per germline. V trimming: 4 bases; J trimming: 1 base; junction bases outside the gene matches: 6. The CDR3 is 15 residues long. The DNA of the CDR3 is TGTGCCAGCAGCCCGCTGGGGACAGCGAACACTGAAGCTTTCTTT. Amino acids: CASSPLGTANTEAFF.

The chain recombines TRBV9 with TRBJ2-7; D is tentatively TRBD1 or TRBD2 (6 bases each). V lost 4 bases, J lost 5 bases, and 19 bases lay in between. Per germline, CDR1 SGDLS and CDR2 YYNGEE. This CDR3 is built from 15 residues. CDR3 in DNA: TGTGCCAGCAGCCCCGGGGGCATGCCGGGGAACGAGCAGTACTTC. It specifies CASSPGGMPGNEQYF.

The CDR3 sequence is CASSLALGGELPYGYTF. CDR3 coding DNA: TGCGCCAGCAGCTTGGCCCTGGGGGGCGAACTCCCCTATGGCTACACCTTC. This sequence joins TRBV5-1 and TRBJ1-2; D perhaps matches TRBD1 (6 bases). The CDR3 consists of 17 residues. From germline, CDR1 is SGHRS and CDR2 YFSETQ. The V gene lost 0 bases and the J gene lost 4 bases, with 19 bases spanning the gap. Looking up the rest from reference TRBV5-1 and TRBJ1-2 gives the full variable domain: KAGVTQTPRYLIKTRGQQVTLSCSPISGHRSVSWYQQTPGQGLQFLFEYFSETQRNKGNFPGRFSGRQFSNSRSEMNVSTLELGDSALYLCASSLALGGELPYGYTFGSGTRLTVV.

The chain recombines TRBV20-1 with TRBJ1-2; D unclear. Germline V gives CDR1 DFQATT, CDR2 SNEGSKA (reference sequence). Deletions cut 3 bases from V and 7 bases from J, with 9 bases between. The CDR3 sequence is 11 residues long. The CDR3 loop reads CSASGVGGYTF. DNA of the CDR3: TGCAGTGCTAGCGGGGTTGGTGGCTACACCTTC.

In this sample, this clone is large. This chain joins TRBV28 and TRBJ2-7; D call uncertain. Between the trimmed V and J ends, which lost 2 bases and 4 bases, there was a span of 9 bases. Germline values: CDR1 MDHEN, CDR2 SYDVKM. The CDR3 sequence is 13 residues long. CDR3 amino acids: CASSLGVHYEQYF. In DNA form, the CDR3 reads TGTGCCAGCAGTTTAGGTGTTCATTACGAGCAGTACTTC.

V is TRBV5-8 and J is TRBJ2-3; TRBD2 aligns across 13 bases. After removal of 5 bases from V and 3 bases from J, the junction contained 3 bases not matched to a gene. Germline CDR1 SGHTS, CDR2 YDEGEE. There are 15 residues in the CDR3. DNA for the CDR3: TGTGCCAGCAGGAGGGGACTAGCGGGAACAGATACGCAGTATTTT. Translating gives CASRRGLAGTDTQYF.

The chain uses TRBV19 and TRBJ2-1; 8 nucleotides agree with TRBD1. J gave up 0 bases and V 6 bases, and 4 bases lay outside the gene matches. CDR1 and CDR2 (germline): LNHDA, SQIVND (reference sequence). The CDR3 is 15 amino acids. CDR3 loop: CASSPTGASYNEQFF. Here the CDR3 DNA reads TGTGCCAGTAGCCCGACAGGGGCCTCCTACAATGAGCAGTTCTTC. The entire variable domain, with the rest obtained from reference TRBV19 and TRBJ2-1, is as follows: DGGITQSPKYLFRKEGQNVTLSCEQNLNHDAMYWYRQDPGQGLRLIYYSQIVNDFQKGDIAEGYSVSREKKESFPLTVTSAQKNPTAFYLCASSPTGASYNEQFFGPGTRLTVL.

The V and J genes are TRBV2 and TRBJ2-1; 7 bases fit TRBD2. This CDR3 has 14 amino acids. Germline-derived CDR1 and CDR2 are SNHLY and FYNNEI. V shed 8 bases, J shed 0 bases, and the junction held 4 bases outside the gene matches. In DNA, the CDR3 is TGTGCCAGCCGGTGGACTAGCTCCTACAATGAGCAGTTCTTC. This gives the protein CASRWTSSYNEQFF.

The chain joins TRBV15 to TRBJ1-3; TRBD1 might be the D (5 bases). The CDR3 runs 16 residues. Trimming removed 0 bases from V and 0 bases from J, with 9 bases in between. Germline V lookup: CDR1 LNHNV, CDR2 YYDKDF (reference sequence). CDR3 DNA sequence: TGTGCCACCAGCAGAGAGGGACTGGACTCTGGAAACACCATATATTTT. Amino acids: CATSREGLDSGNTIYF.

This sequence joins TRBV7-3 and TRBJ2-3, with 8 bases fitting TRBD2. With V trimmed by 2 bases and J by 8 bases, 9 bases remained unmatched. The CDR3 is 15 amino acids. Germline lookup yields CDR1 SGHTA and CDR2 FQGTGA. The chain's CDR3 is CASSLVAGGGSTQYF. CDR3 bases: TGTGCCAGCAGCTTAGTAGCGGGCGGGGGGAGTACGCAGTATTTT.

The rearrangement uses TRBV3-1 (or the pseudogene TRBV3-2) and TRBJ2-1, with D possibly called TRBD1 or TRBD2 (5 bases each). V dropped 4 bases and J dropped 3 bases, with 13 bases sitting between them. This CDR3 spans 15 amino acids. CDR1 is LGHDT and CDR2 is YNNKEL in the germline V gene (reference sequence). CDR3 region: CASSPSGGGYNEQFF. As DNA, the CDR3 is TGTGCCAGCAGCCCCAGTGGTGGGGGCTACAATGAGCAGTTCTTC.

The chain joins TRBV27 to TRBJ1-1, with D maybe TRBD1 (5 bases). V was clipped by 0 bases and J by 1 base, with 9 bases between them. The CDR3 sequence is 15 residues long. The germline gives CDR1 MNHEY, CDR2 SMNVEV (reference sequence). Written as DNA, the CDR3 is TGTGCCAGCAGTTTATCGTGGGACGGGAACACTGAAGCTTTCTTT. Its protein is CASSLSWDGNTEAFF.

The chain recombines TRBV6-5 with TRBJ1-1; no reliable D call. CDR3 length: 15 residues. The V gene lost 0 bases and the J gene lost 2 bases, with 10 bases spanning the gap. Germline CDR1 reads MNHEY; CDR2 reads SVGAGI. The CDR3 loop is CASSYSAGQNTEAFF. CDR3 bases: TGTGCCAGCAGTTACTCGGCAGGCCAAAACACTGAAGCTTTCTTT.

The rearrangement links TRBV6-5 to TRBJ1-3; no definite D call. The CDR3 has 13 amino acids. V was shortened by 2 bases and J by 8 bases, with 10 bases between the two germline ends. Germline-derived CDR1 and CDR2 are MNHEY and SVGAGI. The CDR3 region is CASSYGPVDTIYF. The CDR3 coding sequence is TGTGCCAGCAGTTACGGGCCCGTGGACACCATATATTTT.

The rearrangement joins TRBV6-5 to TRBJ1-2; 8 bases are a match to TRBD1. CDR1 is MNHEY and CDR2 is SVGAGI in the germline V gene. V lost 0 bases to trimming and J lost 3 bases; unmatched junction nucleotides: 3. The CDR3 has 15 amino acids. This chain's CDR3 is CASSYSSGGHYGYTF. For the CDR3, the DNA is TGTGCCAGCAGTTACTCCTCAGGGGGCCACTATGGCTACACCTTC.

This chain uses TRBV9 with TRBJ2-1, with no clear D. Germline loops: CDR1 SGDLS, CDR2 YYNGEE. This CDR3 region has 12 residues. Trimming cost V 4 bases and J 5 bases, with 7 bases left between them. CDR3 residues: CASSLHHNEQFF. The CDR3 DNA is TGTGCCAGCAGCCTACACCACAATGAGCAGTTCTTC.

The V and J genes are TRBV19 and TRBJ1-2; no definite D call. Trimming took off 1 base at V and 2 bases at J, with 8 bases between the two ends. The CDR3 length is 14 residues. In germline, CDR1 is LNHDA, CDR2 SQIVND (reference sequence). CDR3 region: CASSIGSGNYGYTF. CDR3 DNA: TGTGCCAGTAGTATAGGTAGCGGAAACTATGGCTACACCTTC.

This chain connects TRBV11-3 to TRBJ2-5; 9 bases are a match to TRBD1. Germline assignment: CDR1 SGHNT and CDR2 YENEEA. The CDR3 spans 15 residues. The V and J ends lost 4 bases and 2 bases, in that order; junction bases with no gene match: 5. The CDR3 loop reads CASSSTGGRQETQYF. For the CDR3, the DNA is TGTGCCAGCAGCTCCACAGGGGGCAGGCAAGAGACCCAGTACTTC. The full variable domain, its missing parts supplied by reference TRBV11-3 and TRBJ2-5, is EAGVVQSPRYKIIEKKQPVAFWCNPISGHNTLYWYLQNLGQGPELLIRYENEEAVDDSQLPKDRFSAERLKGVDSTLKIQPAELGDSAVYLCASSSTGGRQETQYFGPGTRLLVL.

The rearrangement joins TRBV7-3 to TRBJ2-1; D tentatively reads TRBD1 or TRBD2 (7 bases each). The CDR3 sequence is 15 residues long. Germline CDR1 SGHTA, CDR2 FQGTGA. Trimming shortened V by 5 bases and J by 7 bases, and 18 bases separated the two germline ends. Here the CDR3 DNA reads TGTGCCAGCAGCCCCAGGGGGGGGTGGTGGAATGAGCAGTTCTTC. Protein: CASSPRGGWWNEQFF.